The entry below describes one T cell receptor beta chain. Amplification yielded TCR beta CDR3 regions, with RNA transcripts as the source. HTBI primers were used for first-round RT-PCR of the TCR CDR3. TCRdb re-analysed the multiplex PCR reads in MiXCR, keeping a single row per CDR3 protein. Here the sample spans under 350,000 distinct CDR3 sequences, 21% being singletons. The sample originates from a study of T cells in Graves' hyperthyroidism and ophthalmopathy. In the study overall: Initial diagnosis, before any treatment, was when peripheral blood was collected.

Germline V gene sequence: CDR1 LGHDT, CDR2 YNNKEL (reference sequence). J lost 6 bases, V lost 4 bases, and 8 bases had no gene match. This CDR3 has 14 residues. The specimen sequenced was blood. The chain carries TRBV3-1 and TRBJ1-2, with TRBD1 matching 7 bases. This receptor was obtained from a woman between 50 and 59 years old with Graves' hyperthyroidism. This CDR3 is CASSPGQRSDGYTF. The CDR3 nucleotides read TGTGCCAGCAGCCCGGGACAGCGATCGGATGGCTACACCTTC.